The text below deals with one T cell receptor (beta chain). Its antigen has not been determined. No base-level quality is on record; no much larger clone is a single base apart. Trimming leaves V shorter by 3 bases and J shorter by 2 bases, with the junction holding 14 bases beyond the gene matches. Including the terminal cysteine and phenylalanine, the CDR3 comprises 19 residues. The kept DNA is CDR3 alone, 57 bases in frame from the first base. Via the germline V gene, CDR1 is KGHSH and CDR2 LQKENI. Collaborating institutions collected whole blood in K2EDTA tubes following their own protocols. For TCRbeta analysis, collaborators shipped samples in one of three forms: frozen whole blood, isolated PBMCs, or DNA extracted from either of those sample types. These data belong to a study of blood T cell repertoires in COVID-19 (dated by TCRdb to 2020 to 2022). For context, the study as a whole: Samples from collaborators originated in the United States, Italy and Spain and spanned both the acute and convalescent phases of COVID-19. The material from the prospective study consisted of cDNA or gDNA derived from T cells, B-cell-depleted T cells, or PBMCs. The dataset comprised deeply sampled blood TCRbeta repertoires from subjects exposed to, actively infected with, or recovered from COVID-19. The repertoires were released in a freely available public database intended as a resource for research on the immune response to SARS-CoV-2. The samples were drawn from two sources: the first 160 participants of the ongoing ImmuneRACE study, and 1,200 or so subjects contributed by 6 global collaborators. The sample metadata nearly always contained a de-identified subject ID, COVID-19 status, age in years and sex. Where available, HLA class I and class II types were taken from metadata supplied by the sample provider and were not determined by assay-based typing. On the study overall, not on this receptor specifically: The quantity of clinical and demographic metadata differed by source and by participant and was supplied without curation.

TCRbeta CDR3 regions were amplified from genomic DNA using the immunoSEQ Assay, a bias-controlled multiplex PCR. The original pipeline was this. The number of nucleated cells in each sample was estimated by amplification of reference gene primers within the assay. Sequence reads were collapsed and filtered to measure the absolute abundance of every unique TCRbeta CDR3 rearrangement. For each sample, productive Simpson clonality was calculated as the square root of Simpson's diversity index across productive rearrangements. Sourced from immuneACCESS, this table was stored by TCRdb with only in-frame sequences that have V and J called. A share of the clones is absent; for the studies checked, an unresolved V gene accounts for under half, and the remainder has no known explanation. That table is the source of V, J and clone size, and D and trimming were worked out from the DNA. For this sample there are approximately 340,000 clones; about 83% appear just once. The ten largest account for about 3% of the sample.

Sequenced input: peripheral blood. The chain is made from TRBV18 and TRBJ1-5, with TRBD1 matching 9 junction bases. The clonotype originates from a man younger than 45 with active or convalescent COVID-19. Here the CDR3 is given as CASSPRDRDDFMGNQPQHF. The nucleotides read TGTGCCAGCTCACCCCGGGACAGGGATGATTTTATGGGCAATCAGCCCCAGCATTTT.